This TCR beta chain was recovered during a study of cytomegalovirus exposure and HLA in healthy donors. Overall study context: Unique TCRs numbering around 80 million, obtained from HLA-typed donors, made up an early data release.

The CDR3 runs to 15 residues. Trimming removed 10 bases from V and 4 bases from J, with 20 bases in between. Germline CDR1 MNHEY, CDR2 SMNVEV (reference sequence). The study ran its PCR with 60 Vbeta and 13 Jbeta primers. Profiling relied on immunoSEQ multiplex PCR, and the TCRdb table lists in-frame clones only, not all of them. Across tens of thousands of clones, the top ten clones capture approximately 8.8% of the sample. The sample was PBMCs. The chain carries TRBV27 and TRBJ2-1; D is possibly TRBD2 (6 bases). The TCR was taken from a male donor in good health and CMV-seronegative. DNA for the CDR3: TGTGCCACCGGGCGGCGGGACCAATTATACAATGAGCAGTTCTTC. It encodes CATGRRDQLYNEQFF.